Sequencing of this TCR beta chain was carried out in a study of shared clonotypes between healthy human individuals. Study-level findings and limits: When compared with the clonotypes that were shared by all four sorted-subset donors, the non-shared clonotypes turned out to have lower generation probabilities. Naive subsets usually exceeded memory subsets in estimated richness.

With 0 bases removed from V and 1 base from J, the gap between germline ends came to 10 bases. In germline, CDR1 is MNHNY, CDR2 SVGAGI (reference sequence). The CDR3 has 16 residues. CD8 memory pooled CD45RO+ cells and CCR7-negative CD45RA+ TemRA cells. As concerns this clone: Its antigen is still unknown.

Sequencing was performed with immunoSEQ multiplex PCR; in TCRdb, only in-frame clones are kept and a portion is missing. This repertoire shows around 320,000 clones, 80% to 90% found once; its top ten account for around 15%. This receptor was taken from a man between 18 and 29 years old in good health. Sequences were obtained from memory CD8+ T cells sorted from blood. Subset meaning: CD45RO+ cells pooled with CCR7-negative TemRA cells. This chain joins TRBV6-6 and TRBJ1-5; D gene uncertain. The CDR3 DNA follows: TGTGCCAGCAGTTACTCGGTTCCGCGGAGCAATCAGCCCCAGCATTTT. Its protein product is CASSYSVPRSNQPQHF.